The TCR beta chain described here comes from a study of shared clonotypes between healthy human individuals. General study results and limits: A handful of donors showed sharing of about 4.6% of naive CD4 clonotypes. Compared with clonotypes that all four donors shared, non-shared clonotypes had lower generation probabilities.

Assay: immunoSEQ multiplex PCR; the TCRdb copy retains only in-frame clones and omits some. The sample includes under 750,000 clones, roughly 72% seen only once; the top ten take around 1.7%. On this clone: Its antigen is unidentified.

From germline, CDR1 is LNHDA and CDR2 SQIVND (reference sequence). V lost 7 bases to trimming and J lost 5 bases; unmatched junction nucleotides: 17. This CDR3 is 17 amino acids long. V and J are TRBV19 and TRBJ2-3; 8 bases map to TRBD2. The TCR was taken from a woman in her 30s in good health. Sequencing was done on a sample of memory CD4+ T cells sorted from blood. Subset indicated: CD45RA-negative fraction. CDR3 residues: CASTSRHSGSVGDTQYF. CDR3 nucleotides: TGTGCCAGTACAAGTCGACACAGCGGGAGCGTTGGAGATACGCAGTATTTT.